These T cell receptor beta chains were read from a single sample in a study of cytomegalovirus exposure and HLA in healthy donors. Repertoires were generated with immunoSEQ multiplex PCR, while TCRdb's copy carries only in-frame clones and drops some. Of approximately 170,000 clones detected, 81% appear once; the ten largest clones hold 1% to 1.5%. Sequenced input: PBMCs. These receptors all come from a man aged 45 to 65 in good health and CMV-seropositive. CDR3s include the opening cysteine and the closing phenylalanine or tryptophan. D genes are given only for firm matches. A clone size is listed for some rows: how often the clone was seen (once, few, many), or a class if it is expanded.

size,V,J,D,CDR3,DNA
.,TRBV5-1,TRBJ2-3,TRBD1,CASSTGRTGARLTDTQYF,TGCGCCAGCAGCACCGGGCGGACAGGGGCCCGTCTCACAGATACGCAGTATTTT
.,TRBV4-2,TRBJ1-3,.,CASSQDNSSPSGNTIYF,TGTGCCAGCAGCCAAGACAACAGCTCTCCCTCTGGAAACACCATATATTTT
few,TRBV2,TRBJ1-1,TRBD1,CASTQGGRNTEAFF,TGTGCCAGCACGCAGGGGGGAAGGAACACTGAAGCTTTCTTT
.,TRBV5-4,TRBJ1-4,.,CASSFRGVDEKLFF,TGTGCCAGCAGCTTCCGGGGGGTAGATGAAAAACTGTTTTTT
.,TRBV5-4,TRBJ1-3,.,CASSLGVAGGNTIYF,TGTGCCAGCAGCTTAGGGGTAGCGGGCGGAAACACCATATATTTT
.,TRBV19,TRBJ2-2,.,CASSILATNTGELFF,TGTGCCAGTAGTATCCTAGCTACAAACACCGGGGAGCTGTTTTTT
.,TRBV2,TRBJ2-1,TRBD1,CASQQPDRGNEQFF,TGTGCCAGCCAACAACCGGACAGGGGAAATGAGCAGTTCTTC
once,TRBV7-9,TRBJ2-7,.,CASSHYDGSYEQYF,TGTGCCAGCAGCCACTACGATGGGTCCTACGAGCAGTACTTC
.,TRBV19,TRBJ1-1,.,CASSSAAEAFF,TGTGCCAGTAGTAGTGCGGCGGAAGCTTTCTTT
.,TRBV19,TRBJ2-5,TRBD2,CAAGGRETQYF,TGTGCCGCGGGGGGTAGAGAGACCCAGTACTTC
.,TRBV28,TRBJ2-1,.,CASREGGGRGEQFF,TGTGCCAGCAGGGAGGGGGGGGGTCGTGGTGAGCAGTTCTTC
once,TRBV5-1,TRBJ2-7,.,CASSLLGLGTYEQYF,TGCGCCAGCAGCTTATTGGGGCTTGGGACCTACGAGCAGTACTTC
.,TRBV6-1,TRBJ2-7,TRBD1,CASIQGTPYEQYF,TGTGCCAGCATACAGGGGACCCCCTACGAGCAGTACTTC
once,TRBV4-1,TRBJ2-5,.,CASSQDGQRETQYF,TGCGCCAGCAGCCAAGACGGACAGCGGGAGACCCAGTACTTC
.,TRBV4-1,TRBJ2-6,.,CASSQDPENPNVLTF,TGCGCCAGCAGCCAAGATCCGGAGAACCCCAACGTCCTGACTTTC
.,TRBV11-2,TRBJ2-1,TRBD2,CASSLGTRRSYNEQFF,TGTGCCAGCAGCTTAGGGACTAGAAGGTCCTACAATGAGCAGTTCTTC
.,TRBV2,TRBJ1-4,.,CASSDPGGGTNEKLFF,TGTGCCAGCAGTGATCCGGGTGGAGGCACTAATGAAAAACTGTTTTTT
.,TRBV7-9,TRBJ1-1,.,CASSLEGQRGEAFF,TGTGCCAGCAGCTTAGAAGGACAGCGCGGTGAAGCTTTCTTT
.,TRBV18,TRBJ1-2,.,CASSLGSNYGYTF,TGTGCCAGCTCACTCGGGTCGAACTATGGCTACACCTTC
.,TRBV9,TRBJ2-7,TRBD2,CASFSSCSGASWQYF,TGTGCCAGCTTCTCGTCCTGCAGCGGGGCTTCATGGCAGTACTTC
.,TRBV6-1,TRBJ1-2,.,CASSVYRDGYTF,TGTGCCAGCAGTGTATACAGGGACGGCTACACCTTC
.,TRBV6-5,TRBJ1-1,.,CASSYSRRGNTEAFF,TGTGCCAGCAGTTACTCCCGGCGAGGGAACACTGAAGCTTTCTTT
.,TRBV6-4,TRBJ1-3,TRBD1,CASPWTGSGNTIYF,TGTGCCAGCCCATGGACAGGCTCTGGAAACACCATATATTTT
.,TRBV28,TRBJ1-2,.,CASSYPTEDYGYTF,TGTGCCAGCAGTTATCCGACAGAGGACTATGGCTACACCTTC
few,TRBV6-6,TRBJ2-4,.,CASSDGGAKNIQYF,TGTGCCAGCAGTGATGGCGGAGCCAAAAACATTCAGTACTTC
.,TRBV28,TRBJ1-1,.,CASSLRGTEAFF,TGTGCCAGCAGTTTAAGGGGAACTGAAGCTTTCTTT
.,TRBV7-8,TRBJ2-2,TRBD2,CASTPPRTSGTGELFF,TGTGCCAGCACCCCCCCCCGGACTAGCGGAACCGGGGAGCTGTTTTTT
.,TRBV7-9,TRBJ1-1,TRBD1,CASSLQGAGNTEAFF,TGTGCCAGCAGCTTACAGGGGGCTGGGAACACTGAAGCTTTCTTT
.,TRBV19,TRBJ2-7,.,CASSIQGPRDYEQYF,TGTGCCAGTAGTATTCAGGGCCCCAGAGACTACGAGCAGTACTTC
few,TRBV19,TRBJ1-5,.,CASSIDRWGTNQPQHF,TGTGCCAGTAGTATAGATAGGTGGGGCACAAATCAGCCCCAGCATTTT
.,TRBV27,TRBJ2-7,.,CATRGAHEAYEQYF,TGTGCCACCAGAGGGGCTCACGAAGCCTACGAGCAGTACTTC
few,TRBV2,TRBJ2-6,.,CASSKESGANVLTF,TGTGCCAGCAGCAAGGAGTCTGGGGCCAACGTCCTGACTTTC
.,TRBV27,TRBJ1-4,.,CARQGGEKLFF,TGTGCCAGACAGGGTGGTGAAAAACTGTTTTTT
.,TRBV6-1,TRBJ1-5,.,CASSALERQPQHF,TGTGCCAGCAGTGCGCTAGAACGTCAGCCCCAGCATTTT
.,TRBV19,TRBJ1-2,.,CASSGRVTAGPGYTF,TGTGCCAGTAGTGGCCGGGTGACGGCGGGCCCTGGCTACACCTTC
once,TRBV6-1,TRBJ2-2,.,CASSPSAGSRELFF,TGTGCCAGCAGTCCAAGCGCGGGCTCAAGGGAGCTGTTTTTT
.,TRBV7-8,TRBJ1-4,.,CASSPARQVGATNEKLFF,TGTGCCAGCAGCCCAGCGAGACAGGTTGGGGCAACTAATGAAAAACTGTTTTTT
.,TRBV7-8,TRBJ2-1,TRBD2,CASSLMGLAGVNEQFF,TGTGCCAGCAGCTTAATGGGACTAGCGGGAGTCAATGAGCAGTTCTTC
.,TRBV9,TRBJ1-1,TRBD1,CASSADRVNTEAFF,TGTGCCAGCAGCGCTGACAGGGTGAACACTGAAGCTTTCTTT
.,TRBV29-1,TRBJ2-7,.,CSVETRYYEQYF,TGCAGCGTTGAAACCCGGTACTACGAGCAGTACTTC
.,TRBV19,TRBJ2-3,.,CASRRGRDSYTDTQYF,TGTGCCAGTAGACGCGGTCGGGACTCCTACACAGATACGCAGTATTTT
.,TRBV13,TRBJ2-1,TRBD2,CASSLEGLATYNEQFF,TGTGCCAGCAGCTTAGAGGGACTAGCGACATACAATGAGCAGTTCTTC
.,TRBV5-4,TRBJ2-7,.,CASSSGSPEGEQYF,TGTGCCAGCAGCTCAGGCTCCCCCGAGGGCGAGCAGTACTTC